The clone carrying this T cell receptor beta chain has at least ten counts. Its cognate antigen is unknown. Each of the donors was a healthy adult who was HIV-negative and had not had a recent acute infection or vaccination. CD45RO+ cells and CCR7-negative CD45RA+ TemRA cells were combined as CD8 memory. The V and J ends lost 3 bases and 5 bases respectively, with 13 bases between them. The germline V gene has CDR1 LNHDA and CDR2 SQIVND (reference sequence). CDR3 size: 14 residues. Over several immunoSEQ plates, each subset's genomic DNA was distributed in even portions. Libraries were prepared by immunoSEQ multiplex PCR; TCRdb keeps only in-frame clonotypes and omits some of them. This table holds roughly 110,000 clones, around 65% found once. These data are taken from a study of shared clonotypes between healthy human individuals. General observations from the study: The low donor count limited represented genetic and exposure-history diversity.

The chain combines TRBV19 with TRBJ2-5; D might be TRBD1 or TRBD2, each matching 5 bases. The source of this sequence is a woman in her thirties in good health. Input material: memory CD8+ T cells sorted from blood. Stated subset: CD45RO+ cells pooled with CCR7-negative TemRA cells. CDR3 nucleotides: TGTGCCAGTAGTATCGGGACGGGCTGGGAGACCCAGTACTTC. As protein: CASSIGTGWETQYF.